These 7 T cell receptor beta chains were sequenced from one sample in a study of blood T cell repertoires in COVID-19. Method: immunoSEQ multiplex PCR; TCRdb's copy keeps in-frame clones and lacks some. Among a few hundred thousand clones, 88% were seen once, and the ten largest hold around 3.1%. The specimen sequenced was PBMCs or T cells enriched from blood (not recorded which). Receptors were obtained from a woman aged 35 to 49 who had been exposed to COVID-19.

The rearrangement links TRBV5-5 to TRBJ2-7, with 10 bases lining up with TRBD2. V lost 1 base to trimming and J lost 5 bases; unmatched junction nucleotides: 15. The CDR3 runs to 18 residues. Germline V gives CDR1 SGHKS, CDR2 YYEKEE (reference sequence). As DNA, the CDR3 is TGTGCCAGCAGCTTGACGAGGCTGAGGCTAGCGGGGGTGGACGAGCAGTACTTC. Translated: CASSLTRLRLAGVDEQYF.

A word on this clone: At one end the junction does not follow the germline gene, possibly because of a read error. The sample holds other DNA sequences that translate to the same CDR3. V is TRBV5-1 and J is TRBJ2-3; maybe TRBD2 (6 bases). Germline V gene lookup returns CDR1 SGHRS and CDR2 YFSETQ. The CDR3 length is 14 residues. CDR3 nucleotides: TGTGCCAGCAGCCCCGGGACTAGCACAGATACGCAGTATTTT. It encodes CASSPGTSTDTQYF.

This clone was counted a single time. The genes are TRBV14 and TRBJ1-1; 8 nucleotides match TRBD1. This CDR3 has 15 residues. Losses at the gene ends were 6 bases for V and 4 bases for J; bases not matched to a gene: 10. Germline loops: CDR1 SGHDN, CDR2 FVKESK. CDR3 nucleotides: TGTGCCAGCAGTTCCCCGGGACAGGAGCCCACTGAAGCTTTCTTT. Residues: CASSSPGQEPTEAFF.

CDR3 in DNA: TGTGCCATCAGTGGACGGGGGGAATATGGCTACACCTTC. Protein sequence: CAISGRGEYGYTF. The rearrangement uses TRBV10-3 and TRBJ1-2; D possibly corresponds to TRBD1 (5 bases). Trimming took off 4 bases at V and 5 bases at J, with 11 bases between the two ends. CDR3 length: 13 residues. Germline V gives CDR1 ENHRY, CDR2 SYGVKD.

This chain connects TRBV19 to TRBJ1-2, with D uncertain. With 2 bases removed from V and 5 bases from J, the gap between germline ends came to 15 bases. This CDR3 spans 15 amino acids. CDR1 and CDR2 (germline): LNHDA, SQIVND (reference sequence). CDR3 bases: TGTGCCAGTAGTATAAGGCCTGGTGCGGAATATGGCTACACCTTC. This codes for CASSIRPGAEYGYTF.

The chain employs TRBV6-2 or TRBV6-3 and TRBJ1-5; 9 positions match TRBD1. Trimming removed 6 bases from V and 2 bases from J; junction bases left unmatched: 11. Germline CDR1 and CDR2: MNHEY and SVGEGT. The CDR3 contains 17 residues. The CDR3 DNA follows: TGTGCCAGCAGCCAAGACAGGGGGGTAGGTGGCAATCAGCCCCAGCATTTT. Protein product: CASSQDRGVGGNQPQHF.

V gene TRBV24-1 combines with J gene TRBJ2-7; tentatively, D is TRBD2 (6 bases). The V gene's germline CDR1 is KGHDR and CDR2 SFDVKD. This CDR3 has 13 amino acids. The V end was cut by 4 bases, the J end by 9 bases, with 15 bases between. The CDR3 coding sequence is TGTGCCACCAGTGAAGGAGGACTAAATCGGCAGTACTTC. This encodes CATSEGGLNRQYF.